This TCR beta chain emerged from a study of blood T cell repertoires in COVID-19. Study-level information: PBMCs, B-cell-depleted T cells, or T cells provided the cDNA or gDNA that made up the material.

The V gene end was trimmed by 3 bases and the J gene end by 4 bases; junction bases not matched to a gene: 7. Per germline, CDR1 SQVTM and CDR2 ANQGSEA. The CDR3 has 15 amino acids. In its sample, this clone was seen a few times. In the original workflow: Reference gene primer amplification gave nucleated cell count estimates. Profiling relied on immunoSEQ multiplex PCR, and the TCRdb table lists in-frame clones only, not all of them. V, J and clone size are those of that table, while D and trimming were read from the DNA. Among roughly 80,000 clones listed, about four fifths were seen once. The sample consisted of peripheral blood. This receptor was obtained from a human donor in a cohort sampled during active COVID-19. The rearrangement uses TRBV29-1 and TRBJ2-1, with 9 positions matching TRBD2. The CDR3 loop reads CSVEFPSGTYNEQFF. CDR3 DNA: TGCAGCGTTGAGTTTCCTAGCGGGACATACAATGAGCAGTTCTTC.